The entry that follows covers one T cell receptor beta chain sequence. The CDR3 consists of 11 residues. Unmatched junction bases numbered 3, after V lost 6 bases and J lost 8 bases. CDR1 and CDR2 from the germline V gene are MNHEY and SVGAGI. This record belongs to a study of blood T cell repertoires in COVID-19. Across the whole study: Sources were T cells, B-cell-depleted T cells, or PBMCs; the material itself was cDNA or gDNA.

The protocol was immunoSEQ multiplex PCR, while the TCRdb copy is restricted to in-frame clones and leaves out a portion. The repertoire holds some 110,000 clones, with about four fifths as singletons. The source of this sequence is a man between 60 and 70 years old with acute or convalescent COVID-19. V and J are TRBV6-5 and TRBJ1-2, with 7 bases matching TRBD1. Sequenced: peripheral blood. CDR3: CASRGQLGYTF. The CDR3 bases are TGTGCCAGCAGGGGACAGTTGGGCTACACCTTC.